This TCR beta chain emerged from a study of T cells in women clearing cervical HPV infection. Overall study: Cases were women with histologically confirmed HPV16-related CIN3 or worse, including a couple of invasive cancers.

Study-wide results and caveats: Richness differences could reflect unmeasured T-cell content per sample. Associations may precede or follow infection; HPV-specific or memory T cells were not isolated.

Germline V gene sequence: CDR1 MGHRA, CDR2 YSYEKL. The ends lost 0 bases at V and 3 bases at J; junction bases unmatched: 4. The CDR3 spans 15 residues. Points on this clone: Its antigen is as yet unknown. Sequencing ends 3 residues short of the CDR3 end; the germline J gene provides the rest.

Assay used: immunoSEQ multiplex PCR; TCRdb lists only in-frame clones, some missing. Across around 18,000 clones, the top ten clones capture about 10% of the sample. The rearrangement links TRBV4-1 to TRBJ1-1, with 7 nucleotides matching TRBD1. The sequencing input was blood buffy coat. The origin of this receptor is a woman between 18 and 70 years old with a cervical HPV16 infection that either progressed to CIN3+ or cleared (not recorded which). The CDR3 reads CASSQDEGAYTEAFF. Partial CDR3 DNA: TGCGCCAGCAGCCAAGATGAGGGGGCTTACACTGAA.